This T cell receptor beta chain originates from a study of blood T cell repertoires in COVID-19. Turning to the study itself: Whether acute or convalescent, the COVID-19 samples came from the United States, Italy and Spain. T cells, B-cell-depleted T cells, or PBMCs supplied cDNA or gDNA.

In the original workflow: Estimation of nucleated cell counts relied on the amplification of reference gene primers. Produced via immunoSEQ multiplex PCR; TCRdb's table is partial and in-frame only. V and J calls and clone size are copied from that table; D and trimming were computed from the DNA. This sample has some 150,000 clones, with about 85% found just once. The germline V gene encodes CDR1 MDHEN and CDR2 SYDVKM. J was trimmed by 9 bases and V by 6 bases; bases with no gene match: 11. This CDR3 is built from 14 residues. This clone has a single count. This chain connects TRBV28 to TRBJ1-5, with 7 bases aligning to TRBD1. Input material: peripheral blood. This receptor was identified in a human donor with acute or convalescent COVID-19. The donor label of this sample is uncertain. This chain's CDR3 is CASRPTGAQGPQHF. CDR3 DNA: TGTGCCAGCAGGCCTACAGGGGCCCAAGGGCCCCAGCATTTT.